This T cell receptor (beta chain) came from a study of cytomegalovirus exposure and HLA in healthy donors. Using immunoSEQ multiplex PCR, the repertoire was profiled, and TCRdb retains in-frame clones only, with some absent. Of 150,000 to 200,000 clones listed, 89% are singletons. CDR3 size: 18 residues. Trimming shortened V by 3 bases and J by 0 bases, and 18 bases separated the two germline ends. The germline gives CDR1 SGDLS, CDR2 YYNGEE. Sequenced sample: PBMCs. The chain employs TRBV9 and TRBJ2-2; no firm D call. The sequence came from a man aged 18 to 29 in good health and CMV-seropositive. The CDR3 DNA sequence: TGTGCCAGCAGCGGACAAAAGAAGATCCTCGCGAACACCGGGGAGCTGTTTTTT. It encodes CASSGQKKILANTGELFF.